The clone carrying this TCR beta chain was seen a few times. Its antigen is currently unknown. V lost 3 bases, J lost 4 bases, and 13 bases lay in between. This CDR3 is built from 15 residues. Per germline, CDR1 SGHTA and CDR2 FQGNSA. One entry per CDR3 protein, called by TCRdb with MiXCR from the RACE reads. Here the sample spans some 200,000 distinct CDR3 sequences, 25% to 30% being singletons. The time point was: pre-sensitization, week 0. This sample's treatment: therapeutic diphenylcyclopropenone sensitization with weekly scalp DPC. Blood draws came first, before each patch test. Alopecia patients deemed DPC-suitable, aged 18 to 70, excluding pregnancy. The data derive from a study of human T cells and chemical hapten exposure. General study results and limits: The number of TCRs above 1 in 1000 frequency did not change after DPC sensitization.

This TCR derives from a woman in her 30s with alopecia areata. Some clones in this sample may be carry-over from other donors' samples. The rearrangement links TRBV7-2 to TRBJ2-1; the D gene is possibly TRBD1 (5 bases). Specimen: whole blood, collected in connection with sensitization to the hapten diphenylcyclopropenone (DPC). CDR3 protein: CASSLSGALYNEQFF. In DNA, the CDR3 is TGTGCCAGCAGCTTGAGTGGGGCCCTTTACAATGAGCAGTTCTTC. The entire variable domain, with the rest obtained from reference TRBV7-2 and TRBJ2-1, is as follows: GAGVSQSPSNKVTEKGKDVELRCDPISGHTALYWYRQSLGQGLEFLIYFQGNSAPDKSGLPSDRFSAERTGGSVSTLTIQRTQQEDSAVYLCASSLSGALYNEQFFGPGTRLTVL.